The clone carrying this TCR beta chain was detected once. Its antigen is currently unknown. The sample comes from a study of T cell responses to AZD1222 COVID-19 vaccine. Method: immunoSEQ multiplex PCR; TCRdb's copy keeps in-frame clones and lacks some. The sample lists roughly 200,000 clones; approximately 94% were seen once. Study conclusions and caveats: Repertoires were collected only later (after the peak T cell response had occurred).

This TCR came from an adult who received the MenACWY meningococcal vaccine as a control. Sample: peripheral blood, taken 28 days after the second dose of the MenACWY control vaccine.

CDR3: CSVERRALSGANVLTF. The CDR3, as DNA: TGCAGCGTTGAACGGCGGGCCCTATCTGGGGCCAACGTCCTGACTTTC. The chain couples TRBV29-1 to TRBJ2-6, with a weak D call TRBD2 (5 bases). V lost 2 bases to trimming and J lost 1 base, with 12 bases between them. The CDR3 has 16 amino acids. Germline lookup yields CDR1 SQVTM and CDR2 ANQGSEA.